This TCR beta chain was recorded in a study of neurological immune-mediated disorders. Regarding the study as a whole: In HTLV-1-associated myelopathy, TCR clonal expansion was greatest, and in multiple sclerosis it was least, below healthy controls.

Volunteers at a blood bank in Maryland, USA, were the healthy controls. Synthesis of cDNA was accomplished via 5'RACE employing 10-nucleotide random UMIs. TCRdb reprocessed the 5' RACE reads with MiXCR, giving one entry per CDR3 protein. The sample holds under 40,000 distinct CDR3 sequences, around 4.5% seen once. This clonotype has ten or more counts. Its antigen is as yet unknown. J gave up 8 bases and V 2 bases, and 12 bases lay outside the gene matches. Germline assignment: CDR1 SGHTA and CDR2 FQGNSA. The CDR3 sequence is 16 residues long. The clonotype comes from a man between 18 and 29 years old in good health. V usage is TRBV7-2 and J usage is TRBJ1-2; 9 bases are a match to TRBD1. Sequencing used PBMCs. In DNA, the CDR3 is TGTGCCAGCAGCTTAAGGATGAGACAGGGGGTCGGCGGCTACACCTTC. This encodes CASSLRMRQGVGGYTF.